These 10 T cell receptor beta chains share one sample of origin, sequenced in a study of T cell changes during pregnancy in multiple sclerosis. Using immunoSEQ multiplex PCR, the repertoire was profiled, and TCRdb retains in-frame clones only, with some absent. The sample consists of some 63,000 clones, over 75% of them appearing once. The sequenced sample was peripheral blood, obtained before pregnancy. The receptors were sampled from a female donor with multiple sclerosis, enrolled in a pregnancy study.

The V gene is TRBV11-3, the J gene TRBJ2-3; perhaps TRBD2 as D (6 bases). This CDR3 contains 14 residues. V was cut by 3 bases and J by 6 bases, with 13 bases left in between. The germline CDR1 and CDR2 sequences are SGHNT and YENEEA. The CDR3 DNA follows: TGTGCCAGCAGCTTTGGAGGGGCAGGGGATACGCAGTATTTT. It is translated as CASSFGGAGDTQYF. The full variable domain, completed using reference TRBV11-3 and TRBJ2-3, is EAGVVQSPRYKIIEKKQPVAFWCNPISGHNTLYWYLQNLGQGPELLIRYENEEAVDDSQLPKDRFSAERLKGVDSTLKIQPAELGDSAVYLCASSFGGAGDTQYFGPGTRLTVL.

The chain carries TRBV29-1 and TRBJ2-1; a weak D match, TRBD2 (6 bases). This CDR3 contains 16 residues. The V end lost 3 bases, the J end lost 4 bases, and 19 bases lay between the germline ends. Germline assignment: CDR1 SQVTM and CDR2 ANQGSEA. The CDR3 DNA reads as TGCAGCGTTGAGGGGATGACTAGTGCTAATTACAATGAGCAGTTCTTC. Translating gives CSVEGMTSANYNEQFF.

The gene calls are TRBV4-2 and TRBJ2-1, with 7 nucleotides matching TRBD2. With 0 bases clipped from V and 2 bases from J, the junction kept 7 bases outside the gene matches. This CDR3 is 17 amino acids long. Per germline, CDR1 LGHNA and CDR2 YNFKEQ. CDR3 residues: CASSQDWTGGTYNEQFF. For the CDR3, the DNA is TGTGCCAGCAGCCAAGACTGGACGGGGGGTACCTACAATGAGCAGTTCTTC.

This sequence joins TRBV4-3 and TRBJ2-1, with 9 nucleotides matching TRBD1. Trimming at V came to 1 base and at J to 7 bases, leaving 5 bases not matched to a gene. The germline V gene has CDR1 LGHNA and CDR2 YSLEER. This CDR3 spans 15 amino acids. Here the CDR3 DNA reads TGCGCCAGCAGCCAAGCCCCGGACAGGGGTAATGAGCAGTTCTTC. It yields the protein CASSQAPDRGNEQFF.

This chain uses TRBV18 with TRBJ1-1; D gene uncertain. Per germline, CDR1 KGHSH and CDR2 LQKENI. Trimming took 3 bases from V and 1 from J, leaving 9 bases between them. This CDR3 is 14 amino acids long. CDR3 nucleotides: TGTGCCAGCTCACCCCTCGAGGGGAACACTGAAGCTTTCTTT. It translates to CASSPLEGNTEAFF.

This clone was observed once. The rearrangement links TRBV6-1 to TRBJ1-3, with D possibly matching TRBD1 (5 bases). CDR3 length: 17 residues. The V gene lost 4 bases and the J gene lost 1 base, with 17 bases spanning the gap. CDR1 MNHNS and CDR2 SASEGT come from the germline V gene. DNA for the CDR3: TGTGCCAGCAGTGGGGGATATTACGGGACTTCTGGAAACACCATATATTTT. Residues: CASSGGYYGTSGNTIYF.

This clone was observed a handful of times. This chain joins TRBV14 and TRBJ2-7; TRBD1 matches 7 bases. Germline loops: CDR1 SGHDN, CDR2 FVKESK. This CDR3 is 15 amino acids long. V was pared by 2 bases and J by 0 bases, with 4 bases of the junction left unmatched. CDR3 protein: CASSQTTGNSYEQYF. CDR3 in DNA: TGTGCCAGCAGCCAAACGACAGGGAACTCCTACGAGCAGTACTTC.

The rearrangement links TRBV5-1 to TRBJ1-5; possibly TRBD1 for D (5 bases). V was shortened by 4 bases and J by 4 bases, with 15 bases between the two germline ends. This CDR3 contains 15 residues. Germline V gene data show CDR1 as SGHRS and CDR2 as YFSETQ. CDR3 residues: CASSETGRGNQPQHF. The DNA of the CDR3 is TGCGCCAGCAGCGAAACGGGACGGGGGAATCAGCCCCAGCATTTT.

The chain couples TRBV9 to TRBJ1-1; TRBD1 might be the D (6 bases). CDR3 length: 16 amino acids. CDR1 is SGDLS, CDR2 YYNGEE, per germline. The V end was cut by 4 bases, the J end by 5 bases, with 21 bases between. CDR3 residues: CASSPPAGARTTEAFF. CDR3 nucleotides: TGTGCCAGCAGCCCCCCGGCGGGGGCGCGGACGACTGAAGCTTTCTTT.

The CDR3 loop reads CATGGPTYSETQYF. The CDR3 nucleotides read TGTGCCACAGGGGGTCCCACATATTCGGAGACCCAGTACTTC. The rearrangement links TRBV15 to TRBJ2-5; D is possibly TRBD1 (6 bases). The length of the CDR3 is 14 residues. Germline assignment: CDR1 LNHNV and CDR2 YYDKDF (reference sequence). Deletions cut 9 bases from V and 5 bases from J, with 19 bases between.